Listed below are T cell receptor beta chains from one sample, sequenced in a study of T cells after posttransplantation cyclophosphamide. This table comes from immunoSEQ multiplex PCR, and its TCRdb copy is limited to in-frame clones, with some not included. Altogether about 7,500 clones were found in the sample, and no singletons occur. Source: PBMCs, taken after allogeneic stem cell transplant with posttransplant cyclophosphamide. The source of these receptors is a female patient in her fifties who received an allogeneic stem cell transplant from a related donor, was CMV-positive, and had no GVHD. Some T cells may possibly be graft donor cells. CDR3s include the opening cysteine and the closing phenylalanine or tryptophan. D genes are given only for firm matches. Sizes are listed as once, few, many, or a class for an expanded clone.

d_gene	abundance	j_gene	v_gene	CDR3nt	CDR3aa
NA	many	TRBJ2-2	TRBV6-5	TGTGCCAGCAGTTACGGGGCCACCGGGGAGCTGTTTTTT	CASSYGATGELFF
NA	many	TRBJ2-7	TRBV10-3	TGTGCCATCAGGCCCGGTGGGGGACATTTAAACGAGCAGTACTTC	CAIRPGGGHLNEQYF
TRBD2	many	TRBJ2-2	TRBV6-1	TGTGCCAGCAGGCTGGAACTAGCGACCGGTGGGCTGTTTTTT	CASRLELATGGLFF
NA	many	TRBJ2-4	TRBV5-6	TGTGCCAGCAGCTCCCGACTGGGACTTGCGTTGGGCAAAAACATTCAGTACTTC	CASSSRLGLALGKNIQYF
NA	many	TRBJ1-1	TRBV27	TGTGCCAGCAGTATGAGGCATGGGGGGACTGAAGCTTTCTTT	CASSMRHGGTEAFF
TRBD2	many	TRBJ2-7	TRBV6-5	TGTGCCAGCAGTTACACCGGGACTACCCGCTACGAGCAGTACTTC	CASSYTGTTRYEQYF
TRBD2	many	TRBJ2-1	TRBV7-2	TGTGCCAGCAGCTCTGCCCCCGGGGCTAGCGGCTACAATGAGCAGTTCTTC	CASSSAPGASGYNEQFF
NA	many	TRBJ2-3	TRBV5-6	TGTGCCAGCAGCTGGCGGGGTAGCGACTTAGATACGCAGTATTTT	CASSWRGSDLDTQYF
TRBD1	many	TRBJ1-5	TRBV7-8	TGTGCCAGCAGCCCCGGGACAGGGAACCAGCCCCAGCATTTT	CASSPGTGNQPQHF
NA	many	TRBJ1-3	TRBV27	TGTGCCAGCAGTCGGGCAGGGAACTCTGGAAACACCATATATTTT	CASSRAGNSGNTIYF
NA	many	TRBJ2-1	TRBV7-2	TGTGCCAGCAGCCCGTCGAGGGTCTGGAATGAGCAGTTCTTC	CASSPSRVWNEQFF
NA	many	TRBJ1-1	TRBV19	TGTGCCAGTAGTTGGGGCACTACTGGGACTGAAGCTTTCTTT	CASSWGTTGTEAFF
TRBD1	many	TRBJ2-7	TRBV27	TGTGCCAGCAGTTTGCTCGGGACAGGGAGTATGTGGGGGCAGTACTTC	CASSLLGTGSMWGQYF
TRBD2	many	TRBJ2-1	TRBV28	TGTGCCAGCAGCCCGGGGCTAGCGGGAGGCTATGAGCAGTTCTTC	CASSPGLAGGYEQFF
TRBD2	large	TRBJ2-5	TRBV4-1	TGCGCCAGCAGCCTGCTAGCGGGAGAACAAGAGACCCAGTACTTC	CASSLLAGEQETQYF
TRBD2	many	TRBJ2-1	TRBV28	TGTGCCATCAAACTGGAGCGGGGCTCCGATCAAGGGCTCTCCTACAATGAGCAGTTCTTC	CAIKLERGSDQGLSYNEQFF
NA	medium-sized	TRBJ1-1	TRBV7-3	TGTGCCAGCAGTCGGGGAGCGAGAACGCGGAACACTGAAGCTTTCTTT	CASSRGARTRNTEAFF
NA	many	TRBJ1-3	TRBV7-2	TGTGCCAGCAGCTTATTTAGAAACACCATATATTTT	CASSLFRNTIYF